Below, 18 T cell receptor beta chains from the same sample are listed, as sequenced in a study of cytomegalovirus exposure and HLA in healthy donors. PCR amplification relied on 60 Vbeta primers (plus 13 Jbeta primers). The data were produced by immunoSEQ multiplex PCR, yet TCRdb's version contains in-frame clones alone and is incomplete. The sample includes roughly 150,000 clones, 76% of them seen just once. Sequencing was carried out using PBMCs. The origin of the receptors is a male donor in good health and CMV-seronegative.

Note on this clone: Other nucleotide sequences from this sample produce the same CDR3. The chain uses TRBV5-1 and TRBJ2-7, with unresolved D. Germline V CDR1 and CDR2: SGHRS, YFSETQ. The CDR3 runs to 12 residues. With 2 bases removed from V and 0 bases from J, the gap between germline ends came to 3 bases. This CDR3 is CASSFSSYEQYF. In nucleotides, the CDR3 is TGCGCCAGCAGCTTTAGCTCCTACGAGCAGTACTTC.

The chain is built from TRBV11-2 and TRBJ2-2; TRBD1 aligns across 8 bases. Per germline, CDR1 SGHAT and CDR2 FQNNGV. CDR3 length equals 17 residues. Unmatched junction bases numbered 9, after V lost 5 bases and J lost 1 base. The CDR3 reads CASSPLSGTGNTGELFF. The DNA for the CDR3 is TGTGCCAGCAGCCCCCTTTCCGGGACAGGGAACACCGGGGAGCTGTTTTTT.

V is TRBV9 and J is TRBJ2-2; TRBD2 matches 14 bases. This CDR3 is 17 amino acids long. V lost 4 bases, J lost 2 bases, and 4 bases stayed unmatched. Germline CDR1 is SGDLS and CDR2 is YYNGEE. CDR3 sequence (DNA): TGTGCCAGCAGCCTGGGACTAGCGGGGGCCAACACCGGGGAGCTGTTTTTT. Translated: CASSLGLAGANTGELFF. Combining the CDR3 with reference TRBV9 and TRBJ2-2 gives the whole variable domain DSGVTQTPKHLITATGQRVTLRCSPRSGDLSVYWYQQSLDQGLQFLIQYYNGEERAKGNILERFSAQQFPDLHSELNLSSLELGDSALYFCASSLGLAGANTGELFFGEGSRLTVL.

A word on this clone: Its ends do not fully match the called genes, so a read error is possible. The chain uses TRBV27 and TRBJ2-7, with 10 bases fitting TRBD2. Per the germline V gene, CDR1 is MNHEY and CDR2 is SMNVEV (reference sequence). The CDR3 has 15 residues. The CDR3, as DNA: TGTGCCAGCCGTTTGAGCGGGGGGGGTTCCTACGAGCAGTACTTC. Residues: CASRLSGGGSYEQYF.

The chain carries TRBV6-5 and TRBJ1-1; weak D call: TRBD1 (5 bases). The length of the CDR3 is 15 residues. Trimming removed 6 bases at V and 1 base at J, with 15 bases between. Germline V CDR1 and CDR2: MNHEY, SVGAGI. CDR3 sequence: CASRDPGSGNTEAFF. DNA of the CDR3: TGTGCCAGCAGGGATCCAGGGTCTGGGAACACTGAAGCTTTCTTT.

V and J are TRBV28 and TRBJ1-5, with TRBD1 matching 9 bases. Germline CDR1 reads MDHEN; CDR2 reads SYDVKM. The CDR3 length is 14 residues. V was pared by 5 bases and J by 7 bases, with 6 bases of the junction left unmatched. The CDR3 DNA sequence: TGTGCCAGCAGTCGGGACAGGGAACACCAGCCCCAGCATTTT. Translated, it gives CASSRDREHQPQHF.

This CDR3 reads CASRPQGSPYEQYF. CDR3 nucleotides: TGTGCCAGCAGACCACAGGGGTCCCCCTACGAGCAGTACTTC. V is TRBV6-5 and J is TRBJ2-7, with 7 bases fitting TRBD1. From germline, CDR1 is MNHEY and CDR2 SVGAGI. This CDR3 region has 14 residues. Trimming at V came to 6 bases and at J to 2 bases, leaving 7 bases not matched to a gene.

The chain carries TRBV10-3 and TRBJ1-2, with D perhaps TRBD1 (5 bases). This CDR3 region has 15 residues. Trimming removed 4 bases at V and 7 bases at J, with 19 bases between. CDR1 ENHRY and CDR2 SYGVKD come from the germline V gene. For the CDR3, the DNA is TGTGCCATCAGTGCAAACATCCAACAGGCGTCTGGCTACACCTTC. Encoded protein: CAISANIQQASGYTF.

This clone appeared a few times. The chain employs TRBV28 and TRBJ1-5; TRBD1 matches at 11 bases. The J segment lost 4 bases and the V segment lost 5 bases, leaving 4 bases of the junction unmatched. CDR1 is MDHEN, CDR2 SYDVKM, per germline. The CDR3 is made up of 15 amino acids. The CDR3 spells CASSAGTGGNQPQHF. The DNA for the CDR3 is TGTGCCAGCAGTGCCGGGACAGGGGGTAATCAGCCCCAGCATTTT.

V gene TRBV11-1 combines with J gene TRBJ1-5; 10 nucleotides line up with TRBD1. Germline CDR1 and CDR2: SGHAT and FQDESV (reference sequence). Losses at the gene ends were 5 bases for V and 5 bases for J; bases not matched to a gene: 6. This CDR3 is built from 15 residues. The chain's CDR3 is CASSRAGTGDQPQHF. The CDR3 coding sequence is TGTGCCAGCAGCCGTGCAGGGACAGGGGATCAGCCCCAGCATTTT.

This clone occurred once. V gene TRBV6-5 combines with J gene TRBJ1-2; possible D gene TRBD1, 6 bases. Trimming shortened V by 5 bases and J by 8 bases, and 15 bases separated the two germline ends. This CDR3 is 13 amino acids long. The germline V gene has CDR1 MNHEY and CDR2 SVGAGI. CDR3 sequence: CASSPSGGRGYTF. CDR3 coding DNA: TGTGCCAGCAGTCCCTCGGGGGGGCGCGGCTACACCTTC.

The CDR3 loop is CASSYGGQPYGYTF. DNA of the CDR3: TGTGCCAGCAGTTACGGGGGACAGCCCTATGGCTACACCTTC. The chain joins TRBV6-5 to TRBJ1-2; 7 nucleotides agree with TRBD1. This CDR3 has 14 amino acids. Losses at the gene ends were 2 bases for V and 4 bases for J; bases not matched to a gene: 4. Germline V lookup: CDR1 MNHEY, CDR2 SVGAGI.

The chain carries TRBV7-8 and TRBJ2-2; TRBD1 aligns across 8 bases. In germline, CDR1 is SGHVS, CDR2 FQNEAQ. The V and J ends lost 3 bases and 4 bases, in that order; junction bases with no gene match: 4. The CDR3 has 15 residues. The CDR3 reads CASSFRGPGTGELFF. In nucleotides, the CDR3 is TGTGCCAGCAGCTTCAGGGGGCCTGGCACCGGGGAGCTGTTTTTT.

This chain links TRBV19 with TRBJ1-6, with unresolved D. Germline-derived CDR1 and CDR2 are LNHDA and SQIVND (reference sequence). The CDR3 is 13 amino acids. V was pared by 10 bases and J by 1 base, with 8 bases between. The CDR3 sequence is CATQQSYNSPLHF. CDR3 nucleotide sequence: TGTGCCACCCAACAATCCTATAATTCACCCCTCCACTTT.

Note on this clone: One end of the junction is discordant with germline, which a read error may explain. The chain recombines TRBV7-9 with TRBJ2-7; TRBD1 matches 7 bases. CDR3 length equals 17 residues. CDR1 SEHNR and CDR2 FQNEAQ come from the germline V gene (reference sequence). The CDR3: CSSSLAKQGYRAYEQYF. For the CDR3, the DNA is TGTTCCAGCAGCTTAGCAAAACAGGGGTATAGGGCCTACGAGCAGTACTTC.

This clone was seen a few times. This chain joins TRBV9 and TRBJ1-3, with 8 bases matching TRBD1. Germline trimming cut 2 bases from V and 3 bases from J; bases unmatched to any gene: 10. Germline V gene lookup returns CDR1 SGDLS and CDR2 YYNGEE. The CDR3 covers 17 residues. CDR3 region: CASSVGQADLFGNTIYF. CDR3 bases: TGTGCCAGCAGCGTGGGACAGGCGGATTTATTTGGAAACACCATATATTTT.

The chain recombines TRBV2 with TRBJ2-7; 8 bases match TRBD2. The CDR3 spans 16 residues. Germline V CDR1 and CDR2: SNHLY, FYNNEI. Trimming removed 2 bases from V and 1 base from J; junction bases left unmatched: 7. This CDR3 reads CASSEPWLAGSYEQYF. CDR3 DNA: TGTGCCAGCAGTGAACCGTGGCTAGCGGGTTCCTACGAGCAGTACTTC.

J is TRBJ2-4 and V is TRBV30, with TRBD2 identical over 13 bases. The CDR3 contains 16 residues. The germline V gene has CDR1 GTSNPN and CDR2 SVGIG (reference sequence). V shed 0 bases and J 12 bases; nucleotides not matched to a gene: 11. The CDR3 nucleotides are TGTGCCTGGAGTGTACCCACCCCCCGGACTAGCGGGAGTCAGTACTTC. Translation gives CAWSVPTPRTSGSQYF.